These T cell receptor beta chains were read from a single sample in a study of human T cells and chemical hapten exposure. TCRdb fed the RACE reads into MiXCR, producing one record per CDR3 protein. The repertoire holds some 190,000 distinct CDR3 sequences, with approximately 20% as singletons. This material consisted of whole blood, taken in connection with sensitization to the hapten diphenylcyclopropenone (DPC). Receptor source: a woman in her forties or fifties with alopecia areata. Some clones in this sample may be carry-over from other donors' samples. Each CDR3 is given with its conserved first and last residue. The D gene is left open where the match is weak. Some rows mark clone size as missing; the rest say once, few, many or name a class of expanded clone.

. | . | TRBJ2-1 | TRBV12-3/TRBV12-4 | TGTGCCAGCTCCAGCAGGTCCTACAATGAGCAGTTCTTC | CASSSRSYNEQFF
. | few | TRBJ1-5 | TRBV5-1 | TGCGCCAGCAGCTCCGAGGGGGATCAGCCCCAGCATTTT | CASSSEGDQPQHF
TRBD1 | . | TRBJ2-7 | TRBV5-1 | TGCGCCAGCAGCCCCATTCGCGGGACAGGGGTAGAGCAGTACTTC | CASSPIRGTGVEQYF
TRBD1 | . | TRBJ1-5 | TRBV2 | TGTGCCAGCAGTGAAGCGGGGGGACAGTTCAATCAGCCCCAGCATTTT | CASSEAGGQFNQPQHF
. | . | TRBJ2-3 | TRBV29-1 | TGCAACGTCGACACCGATAGCACAGATACGCAGTATTTT | CNVDTDSTDTQYF
. | many | TRBJ1-2 | TRBV29-1 | TGCAGCGTTGAAGTAGGGGGTGGCTACACCTTC | CSVEVGGGYTF
. | . | TRBJ1-5 | TRBV7-9 | TGTGCCACCTCCCCACGGGGCAATCAGCCCCAGCATTTT | CATSPRGNQPQHF
TRBD1 | . | TRBJ1-1 | TRBV29-1 | TGCAGCGTAGCCGGGACAGTTGAAGCTTTCTTT | CSVAGTVEAFF
. | few | TRBJ2-3 | TRBV5-1 | TGCGCCAGCAGCTTTAATAGCGGATGGGGAACAGATACGCAGTATTTT | CASSFNSGWGTDTQYF
TRBD2 | . | TRBJ2-1 | TRBV12-3/TRBV12-4 | TGTGCCAGCAGTTTGGCTAGCGGGAGCTATGAGCAGTTCTTC | CASSLASGSYEQFF
TRBD1 | . | TRBJ2-6 | TRBV2 | TGTGCCAGCAGTACTCTGGGAGGACAGGGAGTCTCTGGGGCCAACGTCCTGACTTTC | CASSTLGGQGVSGANVLTF
. | few | TRBJ2-3 | TRBV20-1 | TGCAGTGCTCCCGGCACAATTCTGGGTCGGTCAGATACGCAGTATTTT | CSAPGTILGRSDTQYF
TRBD1 | few | TRBJ1-5 | TRBV6-5 | TGTGCCAGCAGTACTCGGACAGGCAACAATCAGCCCCAGCATTTT | CASSTRTGNNQPQHF
. | few | TRBJ2-6 | TRBV2 | TGTGCCAGCAGTCCGATGGGCGTGGGGGCCAACGTCCTGACTTTC | CASSPMGVGANVLTF
TRBD2 | few | TRBJ2-7 | TRBV5-1 | TGCGCCAGCAGCTTGGATGCGACTAGCGCTTACGAGCAGTACTTC | CASSLDATSAYEQYF
. | . | TRBJ2-4 | TRBV27 | TGTGCCAGCAGTTTATTTACGTTCGACAGAGTGAGAAAAAAGGGACGGAACATTCAGTACTTC | CASSLFTFDRVRKKGRNIQYF
. | few | TRBJ2-5 | TRBV5-1 | TGCGCCAGCAGCCCCCAACGCCGTAACCAAGAGACCCAGTACTTC | CASSPQRRNQETQYF
. | few | TRBJ1-3 | TRBV3-1 | TGTGCCAGCAGCCAAGAGGTCAGGGCTGGAAACACCATATATTTT | CASSQEVRAGNTIYF
TRBD1 | few | TRBJ1-3 | TRBV6-5 | TGTGCCAGCAAGGAGACAGGGGCGGAAAACACCATATATTTT | CASKETGAENTIYF
TRBD2 | few | TRBJ2-1 | TRBV9 | TGTGCCAGCAGCGTAGGCGGGGGGCAAAGTGATGAGCAGTTCTTC | CASSVGGGQSDEQFF
. | . | TRBJ2-7 | TRBV10-3 | TGTGCCATCAGTGAGTCTTGGGGGGGCGCGAACTACGAGCAGTACTTC | CAISESWGGANYEQYF
TRBD2 | . | TRBJ2-3 | TRBV7-6 | TGTGCCAGCAGCTCCCCTCGAGCGGGAGGCGAGGATACGCAGTATTTT | CASSSPRAGGEDTQYF
TRBD2 | . | TRBJ2-1 | TRBV2 | TGTGCCAGCAGGCCTAAAAAAACTAGCGGGAGAGCAGGCTCCTACAATGAGCAGTTCTTC | CASRPKKTSGRAGSYNEQFF
. | . | TRBJ2-1 | TRBV20-1 | TGCAGTGCTAGCCCCTGGGAAAGTCCCTACAATGAGCAGTTCTTC | CSASPWESPYNEQFF
. | few | TRBJ2-1 | TRBV5-1 | TGCGCCAGCAGCTTGGGTTCCCAATTGGATGAGCAGTTCTTC | CASSLGSQLDEQFF
. | few | TRBJ1-6 | TRBV15 | TGTGCCACCAGCAGAGTCCGATCGGGTGTTTCACCCCTCCACTTT | CATSRVRSGVSPLHF
TRBD1 | many | TRBJ1-5 | TRBV24-1 | TGTGCCACCAGTGATTTGCTTGGTAAGGGACAGGGCGTTAATCAGCCCCAGCATTTT | CATSDLLGKGQGVNQPQHF
TRBD1 | . | TRBJ2-7 | TRBV5-1 | TGCGCCAGCAGCCCCGGTTTTGAATCTCCCCCGGGACAGCTAAACTACGAGCAGTACTTC | CASSPGFESPPGQLNYEQYF
TRBD1 | . | TRBJ2-2 | TRBV29-1 | TGCAGCGTTGGTACAGGGGGAAGCGGGGAGCTGTTTTTT | CSVGTGGSGELFF
. | . | TRBJ2-6 | TRBV20-1 | TGCAGTGCTGGACGGCGTTCTGGGGCCAACGTCCTGACTTTC | CSAGRRSGANVLTF
. | few | TRBJ2-1 | TRBV4-1 | TGCGCCAGCAGCCAAGTTGAAAGACTGCAGTTCTTC | CASSQVERLQFF
. | . | TRBJ1-2 | TRBV5-1 | TGCGCCAGCAGCTTGGCCATGGGGCTGAGCTATGGCTACACCTTC | CASSLAMGLSYGYTF
. | few | TRBJ1-4 | TRBV20-1 | TGCAGTGCTAGAGATGGGGGTTTTAATGAAAAACTGTTTTTT | CSARDGGFNEKLFF
. | few | TRBJ2-3 | TRBV6-4 | TGTGCCAGCAGTGGCGGGAGCACAGATACGCAGTATTTT | CASSGGSTDTQYF
TRBD1 | few | TRBJ2-3 | TRBV5-1 | TGCGCCAGCAGCTTTTTGGACAGGGAGACAGATACGCAGTATTTT | CASSFLDRETDTQYF